Detailed here is one TCR beta chain. This sample was taken from a study of response to subunit inactivated influenza vaccine. TCRdb re-derived calls from the RT-PCR reads in MiXCR, one entry per CDR3 protein. The data contain more than 400,000 distinct CDR3 sequences, 10% to 11% of them singletons. Per germline, CDR1 LGHNA and CDR2 YSLEER. The CDR3 sequence is 13 residues long. Trimming cost V 10 bases and J 12 bases; bases outside gene matches: 14. This TCR was sampled from a man in his forties or fifties who received an inactivated influenza vaccine. The sample in question was PBMCs from blood, obtained 45 days after vaccination. The chain links TRBV4-3 to TRBJ2-1; 8 positions agree with TRBD2. CDR3 coding DNA: TGCGCCAATCGGGAGGGGCCCCCCCAGGGGCAGTTCTTC. Translating gives CANREGPPQGQFF.